The clone carrying this T cell receptor (beta chain) appeared a few times. The antigen is unknown. A junction boundary mismatches the germline segment, possibly from a read error. CDR3 size: 14 residues. The germline gives CDR1 SEHNR, CDR2 FQNEAQ (reference sequence). This specimen comes from a study of T cells after yellow fever vaccination. Turning to the study itself: It was SMART-Seq v4 Ultra Low Input that prepared the fractions with low cell numbers. Study-wide findings and caveats: The appearance of a small share of clonotypes in both CD4 and CD8 compartments was observed.

Template-switching 5'RACE yielded the TCR cDNA; a universal primer site and UMIs were added in the process. Each CDR3 protein gets one entry after TCRdb re-called the 5' RACE reads with MiXCR. The sample lists some 320,000 distinct CDR3 sequences; roughly 8.7% were seen once. Material: PBMCs, obtained on the day of the first yellow fever vaccination. The origin of this receptor is a young man who received the YFV17D yellow fever vaccine. V is TRBV7-9 and J is TRBJ2-3, with TRBD2 matching 11 bases. CDR3 coding DNA: TGTGCCAGCAGCTTAGACCTTAGCGGGGGGGCCCAATCTTTT. It encodes CASSLDLSGGAQSF.